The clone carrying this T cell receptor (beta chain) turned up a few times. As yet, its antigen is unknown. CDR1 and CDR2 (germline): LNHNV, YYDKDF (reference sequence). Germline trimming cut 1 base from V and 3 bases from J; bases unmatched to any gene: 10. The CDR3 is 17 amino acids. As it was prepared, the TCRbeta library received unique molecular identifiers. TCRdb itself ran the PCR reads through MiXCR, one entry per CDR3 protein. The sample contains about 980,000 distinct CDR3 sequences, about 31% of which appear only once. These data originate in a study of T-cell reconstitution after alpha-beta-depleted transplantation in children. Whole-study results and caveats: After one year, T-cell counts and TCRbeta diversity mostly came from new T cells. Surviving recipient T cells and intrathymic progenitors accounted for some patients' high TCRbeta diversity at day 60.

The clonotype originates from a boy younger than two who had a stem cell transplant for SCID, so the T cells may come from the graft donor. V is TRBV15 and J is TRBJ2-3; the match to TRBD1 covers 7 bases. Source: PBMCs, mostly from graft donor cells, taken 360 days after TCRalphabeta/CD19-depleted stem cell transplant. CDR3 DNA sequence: TGTGCCACCAGCAGAGGGGAGACAGGGTTCCGGACAGATACGCAGTATTTT. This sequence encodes CATSRGETGFRTDTQYF.